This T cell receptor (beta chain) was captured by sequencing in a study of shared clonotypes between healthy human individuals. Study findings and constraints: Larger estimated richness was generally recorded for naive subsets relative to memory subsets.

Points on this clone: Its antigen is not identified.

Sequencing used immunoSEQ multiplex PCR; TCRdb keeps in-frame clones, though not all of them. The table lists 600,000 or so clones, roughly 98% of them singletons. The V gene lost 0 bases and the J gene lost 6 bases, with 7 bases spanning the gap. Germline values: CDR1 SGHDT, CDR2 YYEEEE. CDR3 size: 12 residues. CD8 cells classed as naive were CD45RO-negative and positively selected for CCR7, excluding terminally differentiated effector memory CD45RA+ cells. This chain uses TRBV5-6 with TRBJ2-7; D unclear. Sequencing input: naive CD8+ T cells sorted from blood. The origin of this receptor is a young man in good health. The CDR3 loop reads CASSLEESEQYF. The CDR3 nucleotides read TGTGCCAGCAGCTTGGAAGAAAGCGAGCAGTACTTC.